The TCR beta chain described here comes from a study of shared clonotypes between healthy human individuals. Genomic DNA per cell subset filled all wells of several immunoSEQ plates. Measured with immunoSEQ multiplex PCR; TCRdb has only the in-frame clones, and not every one. Of roughly 2,300,000 clones listed, less than 95% were seen once; the top ten hold 0.37%. With regard to this clone: Its target is not known.

The study's findings and limits: In contrast to clonotypes shared by all four donors, non-shared clonotypes had lower generation probabilities.

Naive CD45RA+ and memory CD45RA-negative subsets were split from CD4+ cells. Sequences were obtained from naive CD4+ T cells from PBMCs. Specified subset: CD45RA+ positively selected. The TCR originated in a man younger than 30 in good health. Some clones in this sample may be carry-over from other donors' samples.

CDR3 in amino acids: CASSLLIGGVRAAGYTF. The CDR3 DNA is TGTGCCAGCAGCTTGTTGATCGGGGGCGTGAGAGCCGCCGGCTACACCTTC. V usage is TRBV5-6 and J usage is TRBJ1-2, with D tentatively TRBD1 (6 bases). Germline assignment: CDR1 SGHDT and CDR2 YYEEEE. The CDR3 consists of 17 residues. Deletions cut 1 base from V and 8 bases from J, with 24 bases between.